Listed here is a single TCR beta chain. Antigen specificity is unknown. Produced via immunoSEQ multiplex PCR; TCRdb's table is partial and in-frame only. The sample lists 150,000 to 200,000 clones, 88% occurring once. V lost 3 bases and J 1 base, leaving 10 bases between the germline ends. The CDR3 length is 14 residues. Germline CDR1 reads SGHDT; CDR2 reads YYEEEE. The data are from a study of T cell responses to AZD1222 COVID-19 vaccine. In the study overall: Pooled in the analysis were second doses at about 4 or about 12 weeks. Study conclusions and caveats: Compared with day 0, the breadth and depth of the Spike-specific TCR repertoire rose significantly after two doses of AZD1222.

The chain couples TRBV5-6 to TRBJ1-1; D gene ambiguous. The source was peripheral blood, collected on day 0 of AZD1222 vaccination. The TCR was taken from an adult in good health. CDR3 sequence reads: CASSSVPKNTEAFF. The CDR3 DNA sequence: TGTGCCAGCAGCTCTGTACCTAAGAACACTGAAGCTTTCTTT. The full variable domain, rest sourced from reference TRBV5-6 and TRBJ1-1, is DAGVTQSPTHLIKTRGQQVTLRCSPKSGHDTVSWYQQALGQGPQFIFQYYEEEERQRGNFPDRFSGHQFPNYSSELNVNALLLGDSALYLCASSSVPKNTEAFFGQGTRLTVV.